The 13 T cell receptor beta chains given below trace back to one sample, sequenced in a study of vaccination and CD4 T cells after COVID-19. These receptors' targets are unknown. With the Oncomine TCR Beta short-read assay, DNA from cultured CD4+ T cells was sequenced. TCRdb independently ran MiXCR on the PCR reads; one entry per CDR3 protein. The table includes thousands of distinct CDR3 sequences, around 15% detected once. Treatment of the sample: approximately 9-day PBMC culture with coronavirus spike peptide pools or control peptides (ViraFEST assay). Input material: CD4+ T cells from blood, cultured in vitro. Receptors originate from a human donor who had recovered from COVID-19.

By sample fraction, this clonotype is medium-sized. The CDR3 DNA follows: TGCAGTGCTAGAGATATGGCTTCCGGACCCCAGCATTTT. It encodes CSARDMASGPQHF. The chain links TRBV20-1 to TRBJ1-5; D is uncertain. V lost 0 bases and J 10 bases, leaving 13 bases between the germline ends. Looked up from germline, CDR1 is DFQATT and CDR2 is SNEGSKA (reference sequence). The CDR3 runs to 13 residues.

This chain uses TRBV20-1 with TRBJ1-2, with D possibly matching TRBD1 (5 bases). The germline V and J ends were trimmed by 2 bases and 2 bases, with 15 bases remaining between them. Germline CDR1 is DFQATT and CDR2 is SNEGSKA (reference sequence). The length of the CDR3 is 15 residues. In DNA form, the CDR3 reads TGCAGTGCTAGACCCACCGGGACCGTGAACTATGGCTACACCTTC. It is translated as CSARPTGTVNYGYTF.

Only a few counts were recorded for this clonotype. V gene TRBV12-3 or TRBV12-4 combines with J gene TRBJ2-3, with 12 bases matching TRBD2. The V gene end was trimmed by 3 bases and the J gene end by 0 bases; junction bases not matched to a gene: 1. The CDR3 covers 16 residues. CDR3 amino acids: CASSFGLAGSTDTQYF. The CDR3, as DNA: TGTGCCAGCAGTTTCGGACTAGCGGGGAGCACAGATACGCAGTATTTT.

The CDR3 region is CASSSTGVAHNEQFF. In DNA, the CDR3 is TGTGCCAGCAGCTCCACAGGGGTCGCCCACAATGAGCAGTTCTTC. This chain connects TRBV7-9 to TRBJ2-1; 7 bases agree with TRBD1. Trimming took 4 bases from V and 5 from J; bases not matched to a gene: 8. The CDR3 sequence is 15 residues long. Looked up from germline, CDR1 is SEHNR and CDR2 is FQNEAQ (reference sequence).

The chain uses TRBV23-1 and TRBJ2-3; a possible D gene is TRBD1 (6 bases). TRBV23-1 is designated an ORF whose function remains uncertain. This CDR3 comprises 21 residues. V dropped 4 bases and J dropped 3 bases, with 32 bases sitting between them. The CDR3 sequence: CASSPIQKRTERAHGTDTQYF. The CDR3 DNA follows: TGCGCCAGCAGTCCGATTCAGAAGCGGACAGAGCGAGCCCATGGGACAGATACGCAGTATTTT.

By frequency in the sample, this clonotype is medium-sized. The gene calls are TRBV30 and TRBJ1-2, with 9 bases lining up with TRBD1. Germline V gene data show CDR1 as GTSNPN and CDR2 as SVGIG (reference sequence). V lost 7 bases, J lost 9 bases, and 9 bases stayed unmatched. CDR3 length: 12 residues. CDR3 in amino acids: CASRGQGKSYTF. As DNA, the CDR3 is TGTGCCTCAAGGGGACAGGGAAAGAGCTACACCTTC.

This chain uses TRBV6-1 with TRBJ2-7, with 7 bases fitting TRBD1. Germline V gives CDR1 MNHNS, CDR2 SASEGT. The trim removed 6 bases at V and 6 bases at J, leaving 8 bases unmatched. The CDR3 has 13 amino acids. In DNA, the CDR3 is TGTGCCAGCAGGGGAACGGGACAGTTCGAGCAGTACTTC. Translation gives CASRGTGQFEQYF.

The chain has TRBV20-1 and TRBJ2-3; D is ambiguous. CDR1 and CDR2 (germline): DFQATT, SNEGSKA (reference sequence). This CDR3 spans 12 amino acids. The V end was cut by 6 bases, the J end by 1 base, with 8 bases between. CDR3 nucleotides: TGCAGTGCCCCCCCGGGCACAGATACGCAGTATTTT. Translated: CSAPPGTDTQYF.

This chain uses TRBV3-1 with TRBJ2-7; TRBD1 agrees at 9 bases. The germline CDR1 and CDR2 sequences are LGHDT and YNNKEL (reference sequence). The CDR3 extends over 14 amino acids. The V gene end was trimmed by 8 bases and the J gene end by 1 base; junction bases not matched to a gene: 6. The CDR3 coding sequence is TGTGCCAGCGCCGGGGGACAGGGTTCCTACGAGCAGTACTTC. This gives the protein CASAGGQGSYEQYF.

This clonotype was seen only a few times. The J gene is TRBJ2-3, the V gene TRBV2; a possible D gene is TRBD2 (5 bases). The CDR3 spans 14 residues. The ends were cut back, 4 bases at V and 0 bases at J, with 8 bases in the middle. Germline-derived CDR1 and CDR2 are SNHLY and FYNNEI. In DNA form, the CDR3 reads TGTGCCAGCAGTGGCGGGCTCAGCACAGATACGCAGTATTTT. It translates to CASSGGLSTDTQYF.

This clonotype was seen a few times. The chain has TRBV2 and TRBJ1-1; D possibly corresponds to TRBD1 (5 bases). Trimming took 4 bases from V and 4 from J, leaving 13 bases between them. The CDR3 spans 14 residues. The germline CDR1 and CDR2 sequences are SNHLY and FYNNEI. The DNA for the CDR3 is TGTGCCAGCAGTGGACCCAGGGTTACCACTGAAGCTTTCTTT. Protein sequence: CASSGPRVTTEAFF.

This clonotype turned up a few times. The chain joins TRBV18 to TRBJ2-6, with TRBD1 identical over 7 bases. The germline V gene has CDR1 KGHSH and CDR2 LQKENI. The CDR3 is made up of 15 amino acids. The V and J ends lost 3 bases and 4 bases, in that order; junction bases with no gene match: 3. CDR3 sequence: CASSPRGPGANVLTF. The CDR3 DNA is TGTGCCAGCTCACCTAGGGGGCCGGGGGCCAACGTCCTGACTTTC.

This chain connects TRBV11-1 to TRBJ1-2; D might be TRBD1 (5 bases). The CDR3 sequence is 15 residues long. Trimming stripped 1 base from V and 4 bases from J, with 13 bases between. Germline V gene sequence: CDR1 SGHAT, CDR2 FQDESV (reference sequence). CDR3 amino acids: CASSLGAQGGYGYTF. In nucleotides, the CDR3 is TGTGCCAGCAGCTTAGGGGCCCAGGGCGGCTATGGCTACACCTTC.